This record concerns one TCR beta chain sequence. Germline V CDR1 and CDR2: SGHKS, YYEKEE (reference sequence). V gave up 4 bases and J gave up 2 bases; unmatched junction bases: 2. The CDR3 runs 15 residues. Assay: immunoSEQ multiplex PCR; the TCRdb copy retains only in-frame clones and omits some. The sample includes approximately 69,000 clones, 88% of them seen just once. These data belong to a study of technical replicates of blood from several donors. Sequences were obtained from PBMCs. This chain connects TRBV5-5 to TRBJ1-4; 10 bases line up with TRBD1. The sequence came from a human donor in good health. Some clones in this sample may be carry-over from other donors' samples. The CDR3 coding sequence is TGTGCCAGCAGCGACAGGGGGCATACTAATGAAAAACTGTTTTTT. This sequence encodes CASSDRGHTNEKLFF.